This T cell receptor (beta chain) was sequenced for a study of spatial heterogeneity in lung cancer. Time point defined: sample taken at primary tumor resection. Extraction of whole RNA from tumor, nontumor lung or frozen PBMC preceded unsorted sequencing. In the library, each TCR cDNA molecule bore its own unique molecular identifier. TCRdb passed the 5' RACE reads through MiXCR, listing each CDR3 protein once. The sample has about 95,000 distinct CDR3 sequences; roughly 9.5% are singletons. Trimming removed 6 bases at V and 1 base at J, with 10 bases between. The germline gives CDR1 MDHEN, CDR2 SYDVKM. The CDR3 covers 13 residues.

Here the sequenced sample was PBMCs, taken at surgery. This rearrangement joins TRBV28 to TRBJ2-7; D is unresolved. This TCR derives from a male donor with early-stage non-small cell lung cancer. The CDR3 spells CASSPSSSYEQYF. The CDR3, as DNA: TGTGCCAGCAGCCCCAGCAGTTCCTACGAGCAGTACTTC.